This TCR beta chain emerged from a study of T cell clonality in common variable immunodeficiency. CDR1 and CDR2 from the germline V gene are LNHDA and SQIVND (reference sequence). CDR3 length: 13 amino acids. Trimming pared 5 bases from V and 8 bases from J, leaving 12 bases between. This clone was seen repeatedly, ten times or more. The read terminates 3 residues ahead of where the CDR3 ends, so the germline J gene completes it. The data were produced by immunoSEQ multiplex PCR, yet TCRdb's version contains in-frame clones alone and is incomplete. The sample presents 75,000 to 85,000 clones, none singletons.

The genes are TRBV19 and TRBJ2-2, with D possibly being TRBD1 (5 bases). This TCR was recovered from a person aged 18 to 75 in good health. Sample: peripheral blood mononuclear cells. CDR3 bases read: TGTGCCAGTAGTGCCAGGGTTGGTGGGGAG. Translated: CASSARVGGE. The CDR3 as a whole reads CASSARVGGELFF.